This T cell receptor beta chain was identified in a study of blood T cell repertoires in COVID-19. Original processing notes: Reference gene primer amplification in the assay estimated nucleated cell counts. Assay used: immunoSEQ multiplex PCR; TCRdb lists only in-frame clones, some missing. V and J calls plus clone size are reproduced from that table; the DNA served to infer D and trimming. This repertoire shows fewer than 55,000 clones, roughly 90% found once; its top ten account for approximately 10%. A single count supports this clone. V gave up 7 bases and J gave up 4 bases, with 11 bases separating them. The CDR3 contains 14 residues. The germline gives CDR1 LNHDA, CDR2 SQIVND (reference sequence).

The sequencing sample was made of peripheral blood. The V call is TRBV19, the J call TRBJ2-6, with TRBD1 as a possible D gene (5 bases). The receptor's source is an elderly man with active or convalescent COVID-19. CDR3 sequence: CASTQVSGANVLTF. The CDR3 coding sequence is TGTGCCAGTACACAGGTGTCCGGGGCCAACGTCCTGACTTTC.